The 21 T cell receptor beta chains given below trace back to one sample, sequenced in a study of T cell clonotyping in hematopoietic cell transplantation. Indicated time point: recipient sample about 28 days before transplant, after cytoreduction. The protocol was immunoSEQ multiplex PCR, while the TCRdb copy is restricted to in-frame clones and leaves out a portion. The repertoire consists of around 28,000 clones, with roughly 84% occurring once and the leading ten covering around 1.9%. This specimen consisted of peripheral blood mononuclear cells, obtained before stem cell transplant. Receptors were obtained from a man between 35 and 55 years old with acute myeloid leukemia. Some clones in this sample may be carry-over from other donors' samples.

This chain joins TRBV7-9 and TRBJ1-3; D is unresolved. V lost 1 base to trimming and J lost 0 bases, with 13 bases between them. The CDR3 consists of 17 residues. CDR1 and CDR2 (germline): SEHNR, FQNEAQ (reference sequence). This CDR3 reads CASSLDAGPISGNTIYF. DNA of the CDR3: TGTGCCAGCAGCTTAGATGCAGGTCCTATCTCTGGAAACACCATATATTTT.

V usage is TRBV5-4 and J usage is TRBJ2-4; 8 bases align to TRBD1. Looked up from germline, CDR1 is SGHNT and CDR2 is YYREEE (reference sequence). CDR3 length: 13 amino acids. After removal of 4 bases from V and 12 bases from J, the junction contained 9 bases not matched to a gene. The CDR3 nucleotides are TGTGCCAGCAGCCTCGGACAGGGACGGAATCAGTACTTC. This codes for CASSLGQGRNQYF.

The chain links TRBV19 to TRBJ2-7, with D maybe TRBD2 (5 bases). Between the trimmed V and J ends, which lost 4 bases and 7 bases, there was a span of 14 bases. The CDR3 is 13 amino acids. In germline, CDR1 is LNHDA, CDR2 SQIVND (reference sequence). The CDR3 is CASSTRYGGEQYF. CDR3 in DNA: TGTGCCAGTAGTACCCGGTATGGAGGAGAGCAGTACTTC.

The V call is TRBV7-9, the J call TRBJ1-1, with D hard to call. Germline CDR1 is SEHNR and CDR2 is FQNEAQ (reference sequence). Trimming cost V 3 bases and J 7 bases, with 12 bases left between them. The CDR3 runs 13 residues. Written as DNA, the CDR3 is TGTGCCAGCAGCTTTGCAGGCGAGCATGAAGCTTTCTTT. Translation: CASSFAGEHEAFF.

The chain uses TRBV7-9 and TRBJ1-1, with a tentative D call TRBD1 (5 bases). Per germline, CDR1 SEHNR and CDR2 FQNEAQ (reference sequence). V was cut by 3 bases and J by 4 bases, with 9 bases left in between. The CDR3 is made up of 13 amino acids. CDR3 region: CASSFFGGTEAFF. In DNA form, the CDR3 reads TGTGCCAGCAGCTTCTTCGGGGGCACTGAAGCTTTCTTT.

The rearrangement links TRBV25-1 to TRBJ2-2, with 10 bases aligning to TRBD2. CDR3 length: 18 residues. CDR1 and CDR2 (germline): MGHDK, SYGVNS. V was pared by 4 bases and J by 0 bases, with 8 bases of the junction left unmatched. CDR3 nucleotide sequence: TGTGCCAGCAGTGGTTGGACTAGCGGTTTCGCGAACACCGGGGAGCTGTTTTTT. Protein sequence: CASSGWTSGFANTGELFF.

The chain combines TRBV5-8 with TRBJ1-2; no clear D. The CDR3 is 15 amino acids. CDR1 is SGHTS, CDR2 YDEGEE, per germline. V gave up 2 bases and J gave up 7 bases, with 18 bases separating them. The CDR3 loop is CASSFLGFGVGGYTF. The CDR3 nucleotides are TGTGCCAGCAGCTTTCTAGGGTTCGGGGTTGGTGGCTACACCTTC.

The chain couples TRBV2 to TRBJ1-5; TRBD1 might be the D (6 bases). CDR3 length: 16 residues. Germline loops: CDR1 SNHLY, CDR2 FYNNEI. V dropped 3 bases and J dropped 3 bases, with 15 bases sitting between them. This CDR3 reads CASSEGRRGPNQPQHF. Here the CDR3 DNA reads TGTGCCAGCAGTGAGGGACGCAGGGGTCCCAATCAGCCCCAGCATTTT.

This rearrangement joins TRBV5-4 to TRBJ2-1, with 8 bases aligning to TRBD2. The CDR3 runs to 17 residues. CDR1 is SGHNT, CDR2 YYREEE, per germline (reference sequence). Trimming removed 2 bases from V and 0 bases from J; junction bases left unmatched: 7. CDR3 amino acids: CASSFGGGGRSYNEQFF. DNA of the CDR3: TGTGCCAGCAGCTTCGGGGGCGGGGGGCGCTCCTACAATGAGCAGTTCTTC.

The chain couples TRBV5-1 to TRBJ2-1; possibly TRBD2 for D (6 bases). Deletions cut 0 bases from V and 5 bases from J, with 15 bases between. Germline CDR1 is SGHRS and CDR2 is YFSETQ. The CDR3 spans 16 residues. The CDR3 nucleotides read TGCGCCAGCAGCTTGGGGGCGGAGGGGCCCCACAATGAGCAGTTCTTC. This encodes CASSLGAEGPHNEQFF.

This clone was counted a single time. The chain combines TRBV7-2 with TRBJ1-2; D unresolved. Germline V gene data show CDR1 as SGHTA and CDR2 as FQGNSA. The CDR3 spans 13 residues. Trimming took off 5 bases at V and 8 bases at J, with 15 bases between the two ends. The CDR3 spells CASSRFSMGGYTF. The CDR3 region has the DNA TGTGCCAGCAGCCGGTTTAGTATGGGCGGCTACACCTTC.

V is TRBV7-9 and J is TRBJ2-1; 11 bases agree with TRBD2. There are 13 residues in the CDR3. Looked up from germline, CDR1 is SEHNR and CDR2 is FQNEAQ (reference sequence). V lost 5 bases and J lost 14; bases outside the gene matches: 8. CDR3 region: CASSVLAGDGEFF. The CDR3 bases are TGTGCCAGCAGCGTACTAGCGGGGGACGGGGAGTTCTTC.

The CDR3 is CASALAGPSYEQYF. As DNA, the CDR3 is TGTGCCAGCGCGCTAGCGGGTCCCTCCTACGAGCAGTACTTC. The chain links TRBV7-9 to TRBJ2-7; TRBD2 agrees at 8 bases. With V trimmed by 8 bases and J by 0 bases, 6 bases remained unmatched. Germline CDR1 reads SEHNR; CDR2 reads FQNEAQ (reference sequence). This CDR3 has 14 amino acids. Full variable domain (outside the CDR3, taken from reference TRBV7-9 and TRBJ2-7): DTGVSQNPRHKITKRGQNVTFRCDPISEHNRLYWYRQTLGQGPEFLTYFQNEAQLEKSRLLSDRFSAERPKGSFSTLEIQRTEQGDSAMYLCASALAGPSYEQYFGPGTRLTVT.

The rearrangement links TRBV5-1 to TRBJ1-2; D remains unclear. Trimming stripped 4 bases from V and 7 bases from J, with 14 bases between. The CDR3 runs 13 residues. Looked up from germline, CDR1 is SGHRS and CDR2 is YFSETQ. CDR3 bases: TGCGCCAGCAGCGAGGAGGTGACTCGTGGCTACACCTTC. Protein: CASSEEVTRGYTF.

The rearrangement links TRBV13 to TRBJ1-2; D remains ambiguous. Germline loops: CDR1 PRHDT, CDR2 FYEKMQ (reference sequence). The CDR3 extends over 14 amino acids. V was cut by 1 base and J by 3 bases, with 9 bases left in between. The CDR3 spells CASSLEAGYYGYTF. The CDR3 DNA is TGTGCCAGCAGCTTAGAGGCAGGTTACTATGGCTACACCTTC.

The genes are TRBV27 and TRBJ1-5, with D hard to call. Germline V lookup: CDR1 MNHEY, CDR2 SMNVEV (reference sequence). V was shortened by 5 bases and J by 4 bases, with 6 bases between the two germline ends. CDR3 length equals 12 residues. Here the CDR3 reads CASSLPNQPQHF. CDR3 coding DNA: TGTGCCAGCAGTCTCCCTAATCAGCCCCAGCATTTT.

The chain has TRBV5-6 and TRBJ2-2; possibly TRBD1 for D (5 bases). CDR1 is SGHDT and CDR2 is YYEEEE in the germline V gene. Trimming shortened V by 3 bases and J by 5 bases, and 17 bases separated the two germline ends. The CDR3 is 16 amino acids. This CDR3 reads CASSSNFGHLTGELFF. The DNA of the CDR3 is TGTGCCAGCAGCTCCAATTTCGGACACCTAACCGGGGAGCTGTTTTTT.

This chain uses TRBV6-1 with TRBJ2-1; D is unclear. The CDR3 is 13 amino acids. The V gene lost 6 bases and the J gene lost 8 bases, with 14 bases spanning the gap. The germline CDR1 and CDR2 sequences are MNHNS and SASEGT. DNA of the CDR3: TGTGCCAGCAGCCCGACTTGGGGTTATGAGCAGTTCTTC. Amino acid sequence: CASSPTWGYEQFF.

The chain is built from TRBV4-1 and TRBJ2-3; D tentatively reads TRBD1 or TRBD2 (6 bases each). Trimming pared 3 bases from V and 8 bases from J, leaving 12 bases between. Germline CDR1 reads MGHRA; CDR2 reads YSYEKL. The CDR3 consists of 13 residues. The CDR3 DNA sequence: TGCGCCAGCAGCCAGGGAGAGGGGGGTACGCAGTATTTT. Translating gives CASSQGEGGTQYF.

This clone was seen a single time. The V gene is TRBV11-2, the J gene TRBJ2-5; D is uncertain. CDR1 and CDR2 from the germline V gene are SGHAT and FQNNGV. The V end lost 0 bases, the J end lost 7 bases, and 9 bases lay between the germline ends. The CDR3 runs to 13 residues. The CDR3 DNA reads TGTGCCAGCAGCTTAGATCAGAGTGGGACCCAGTACTTC. Protein: CASSLDQSGTQYF. The full variable domain, in which reference TRBV11-2 and TRBJ2-5 provide the parts outside the CDR3, is EAGVAQSPRYKIIEKRQSVAFWCNPISGHATLYWYQQILGQGPKLLIQFQNNGVVDDSQLPKDRFSAERLKGVDSTLKIQPAKLEDSAVYLCASSLDQSGTQYFGPGTRLLVL.

The rearrangement joins TRBV27 to TRBJ2-5; 15 positions agree with TRBD2. V was clipped by 2 bases and J by 2 bases; unmatched bases: 6. The germline CDR1 and CDR2 sequences are MNHEY and SMNVEV (reference sequence). This CDR3 region has 18 residues. The CDR3 DNA sequence: TGTGCCAGCAGTTTACGGGGACTAGCGGGAGGAGGTCAAGAGACCCAGTACTTC. It encodes CASSLRGLAGGGQETQYF.